A selection of T cell receptor beta chains follows, all from one sample in a study of blood T cells in healthy people across ages. TCRdb re-analysed the 5' RACE reads in MiXCR, keeping a single row per CDR3 protein. Of under 2,000,000 distinct CDR3 sequences listed, about 50% are singletons. The sequencing input was blood. Receptors were obtained from a woman in her thirties or forties in good health. Each CDR3 is given with its conserved first and last residue. The order of the fields is clone size, V gene, D gene, J gene, CDR3 DNA, CDR3 protein. D genes are given only for firm matches. Size values are once, few and many counts, or a class for expanded clones, and some rows have none.

>-|TRBV19|-|TRBJ1-5
TGTGCCAGTAGGCACCGGGGCGATTATCAGCCCCAGCATTTT
CASRHRGDYQPQHF
>-|TRBV5-5|TRBD2|TRBJ2-5
TGCGCCAGCAGCCAGGGACTAGCGGGATTCCAAGAGACCCAGTACTTC
CASSQGLAGFQETQYF
>-|TRBV4-2|-|TRBJ2-7
TGTGCCAGCAGCCAAGCCGACAGAAACTACGAGCAGTACTTC
CASSQADRNYEQYF
>-|TRBV11-2|-|TRBJ2-2
TGTGCCAGCATCGTGGAACGTTACACCGGGGAGCTGTTTTTT
CASIVERYTGELFF
>few|TRBV7-2|-|TRBJ1-5
TGTGCCAGCAGGGGGACTTCCAGTTCGCCCCAGCATTTT
CASRGTSSSPQHF
>once|TRBV28|TRBD2|TRBJ2-1
TGTGCCAGCAGTTTGTCCCCAGCGGGGTACAATGAGCAGTTCTTC
CASSLSPAGYNEQFF
>-|TRBV6-1|-|TRBJ2-3
TGTGCCAGCAACTTCCCCCTCCCGGGACTCCTCCGGGGCACAGATACGCAGTATTTT
CASNFPLPGLLRGTDTQYF
>-|TRBV29-1|TRBD1|TRBJ2-3
TGCAGCGTGAGGGGGCTTCATGTAGATACGCAGTATTTT
CSVRGLHVDTQYF
>-|TRBV7-2|-|TRBJ2-1
TGTGCCAGCAGCGGCTACGATGAGCAGTTCTTC
CASSGYDEQFF
>few|TRBV6-6|TRBD1|TRBJ2-7
TGTGCCAGCAGAGCCGGGACAGGGCGGTACGAGCAGTACTTC
CASRAGTGRYEQYF
>-|TRBV18|-|TRBJ2-5
TGTGCCAGCTCACCTCACATGCAAGAGACCCAGTACTTC
CASSPHMQETQYF
>-|TRBV28|-|TRBJ2-2
TGTGCCAGCAGTCTCGGACAGCGGAACACCGGGGAGCTGTTTTTT
CASSLGQRNTGELFF
>-|TRBV20-1|-|TRBJ2-5
TGCAGTGCGGGTGGGAAAGAGACCCAGTACTTC
CSAGGKETQYF
>-|TRBV9|TRBD2|TRBJ2-1
TGTGCCAGCAGCGTCCTTCAGACTAGCGGGGGGGCAAATGAGCAGTTCTTC
CASSVLQTSGGANEQFF
>many|TRBV12-3/TRBV12-4|-|TRBJ2-3
TGTGCCAGCAGTTTAGTGGAGGATACGCAGTATTTT
CASSLVEDTQYF
>-|TRBV9|-|TRBJ2-1
TGTGCCAGCAGCGTGAGCGCACCACAGGGTCGGCCTGGGGAGCAGTTCTTC
CASSVSAPQGRPGEQFF
>-|TRBV7-9|TRBD2|TRBJ2-3
TGTGCCAGCAGCGCCGGTTCGGGGGGGCGTGGAGATACGCAGTATTTT
CASSAGSGGRGDTQYF
>few|TRBV7-2|-|TRBJ2-2
TGTGCCAGCAGCACGCAGGGGACCGCCGGGGAGCTGTTTTTT
CASSTQGTAGELFF
>-|TRBV7-8|TRBD1|TRBJ1-2
TGTGCCAGCAGCACGAGGACAGGGTTTTTCTATGGCTACACCTTC
CASSTRTGFFYGYTF
>-|TRBV9|-|TRBJ2-5
TGTGCCAGCAAAAGGGGGTTCCAAGAGACCCAGTACTTC
CASKRGFQETQYF
>few|TRBV11-2|TRBD2|TRBJ2-3
TGTGCCAGCAACCAAGCAGGGCTAGCGGCGAGCACAGATACGCAGTATTTT
CASNQAGLAASTDTQYF
>few|TRBV2|-|TRBJ2-3
TGTGCCAGCAGTGACGTCACAGATACGCAGTATTTT
CASSDVTDTQYF
>few|TRBV29-1|-|TRBJ2-3
TGCAGCGTTGAAGTAGGGGGGACCAACCGTCTCTCCACAGATACGCAGTATTTT
CSVEVGGTNRLSTDTQYF
>-|TRBV27|-|TRBJ1-5
TGTGCCAGCAGTTCCAGGGCCCTCCCGGATAGCAATCAGCCCCAGCATTTT
CASSSRALPDSNQPQHF
>-|TRBV29-1|-|TRBJ1-2
TGCAGCGCAGAAGCCGCGACTACGGTTTATGGCTACACCTTC
CSAEAATTVYGYTF
>few|TRBV27|-|TRBJ2-1
TGTGCCAGCAGTCGGGCAAGCTCCTACAATGAGCAGTTCTTC
CASSRASSYNEQFF
>-|TRBV3-1|-|TRBJ2-7
TGTGCCAGCAGCCGTAGGAAAAACGAGCAGTACTTC
CASSRRKNEQYF
>few|TRBV20-1|TRBD1|TRBJ2-1
TGCAGTGCTACCTCCACCCATCAGGGGGACAATGAGCAGTTCTTC
CSATSTHQGDNEQFF
>few|TRBV20-1|TRBD2|TRBJ2-5
TGCAGTGGGGAGGGATTAGGGGAGACCCAGTACTTC
CSGEGLGETQYF
>-|TRBV3-1|-|TRBJ2-2
TGTGCCAGCAGCCTCGGTGACAACGCCGGGGAGCTGTTTTTT
CASSLGDNAGELFF
>-|TRBV7-9|-|TRBJ2-5
TGTGCCAGCAGCCGGAAGGCGCGGGAGACCCAGTACTTC
CASSRKARETQYF
>-|TRBV7-2|TRBD2|TRBJ2-3
TGTGCCAGCAGCTTAGCGCTGCGGGGGGATCGGGTGGATACGCAGTATTTT
CASSLALRGDRVDTQYF
>-|TRBV20-1|-|TRBJ1-1
TGCAGTGCTAGGAGGGGGTCCCGGGAGACTGAAGCTTTCTTT
CSARRGSRETEAFF